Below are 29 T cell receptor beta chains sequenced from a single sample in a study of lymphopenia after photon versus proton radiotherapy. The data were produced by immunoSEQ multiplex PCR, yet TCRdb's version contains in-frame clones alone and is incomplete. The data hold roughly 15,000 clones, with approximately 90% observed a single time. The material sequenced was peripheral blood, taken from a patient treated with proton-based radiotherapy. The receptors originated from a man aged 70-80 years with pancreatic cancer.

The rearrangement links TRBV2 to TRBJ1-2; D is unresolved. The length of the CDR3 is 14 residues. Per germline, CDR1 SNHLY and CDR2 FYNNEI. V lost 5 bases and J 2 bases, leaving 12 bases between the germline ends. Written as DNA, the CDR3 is TGTGCCAGCAGTCCCTTTCGTGGAAACTATGGCTACACCTTC. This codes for CASSPFRGNYGYTF.

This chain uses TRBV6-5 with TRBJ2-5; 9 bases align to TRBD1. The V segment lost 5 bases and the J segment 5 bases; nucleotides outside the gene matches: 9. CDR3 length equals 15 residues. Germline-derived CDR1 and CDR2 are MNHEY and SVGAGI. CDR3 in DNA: TGTGCCAGCAGTCCACGGGACAGGGTGGCGGAGACCCAGTACTTC. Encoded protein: CASSPRDRVAETQYF.

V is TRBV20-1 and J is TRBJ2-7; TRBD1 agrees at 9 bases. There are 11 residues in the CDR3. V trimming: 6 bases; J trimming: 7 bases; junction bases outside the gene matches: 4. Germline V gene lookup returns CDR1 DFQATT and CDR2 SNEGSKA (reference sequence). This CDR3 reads CSAWDREEQYF. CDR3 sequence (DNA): TGCAGTGCCTGGGACAGGGAAGAGCAGTACTTC.

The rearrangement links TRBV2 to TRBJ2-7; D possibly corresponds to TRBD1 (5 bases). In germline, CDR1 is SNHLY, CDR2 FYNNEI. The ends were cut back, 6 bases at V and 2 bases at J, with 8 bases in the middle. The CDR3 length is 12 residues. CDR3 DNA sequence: TGTGCCAGCAGCGGACAAGCCTACGAGCAGTACTTC. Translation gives CASSGQAYEQYF.

CDR3 amino acids: CASSFRTGSYEQYF. CDR3 DNA: TGTGCCAGCAGCTTTCGGACGGGATCCTACGAGCAGTACTTC. V usage is TRBV5-5 and J usage is TRBJ2-7, with D possibly TRBD2 on 5 matching bases. CDR1 SGHKS and CDR2 YYEKEE come from the germline V gene (reference sequence). Trimming cost V 2 bases and J 1 base, with 10 bases left between them. The CDR3 contains 14 residues.

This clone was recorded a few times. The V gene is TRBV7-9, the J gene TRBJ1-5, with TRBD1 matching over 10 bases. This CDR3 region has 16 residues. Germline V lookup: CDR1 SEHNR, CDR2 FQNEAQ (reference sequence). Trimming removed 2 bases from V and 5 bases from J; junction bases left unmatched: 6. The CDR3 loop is CASSLSATGGYQPQHF. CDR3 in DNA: TGTGCCAGCAGCTTATCAGCGACAGGGGGCTATCAGCCCCAGCATTTT. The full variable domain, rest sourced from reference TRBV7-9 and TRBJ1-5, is DTGVSQNPRHKITKRGQNVTFRCDPISEHNRLYWYRQTLGQGPEFLTYFQNEAQLEKSRLLSDRFSAERPKGSFSTLEIQRTEQGDSAMYLCASSLSATGGYQPQHFGDGTRLSIL.

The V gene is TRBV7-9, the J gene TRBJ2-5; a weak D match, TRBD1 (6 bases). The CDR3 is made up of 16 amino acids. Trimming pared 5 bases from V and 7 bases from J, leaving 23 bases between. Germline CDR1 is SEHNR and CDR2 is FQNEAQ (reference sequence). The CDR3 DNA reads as TGTGCCAGCAGCCCGATAAGGGGGTTAGAACGAGGGACCCAGTACTTC. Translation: CASSPIRGLERGTQYF.

CDR3 region: CASDVMPHTEAFF. DNA of the CDR3: TGTGCCAGCGACGTCATGCCCCACACTGAAGCTTTCTTT. The V gene is TRBV14, the J gene TRBJ1-1; D unresolved. In germline, CDR1 is SGHDN, CDR2 FVKESK. This CDR3 region has 13 residues. With 8 bases removed from V and 3 bases from J, the gap between germline ends came to 13 bases.

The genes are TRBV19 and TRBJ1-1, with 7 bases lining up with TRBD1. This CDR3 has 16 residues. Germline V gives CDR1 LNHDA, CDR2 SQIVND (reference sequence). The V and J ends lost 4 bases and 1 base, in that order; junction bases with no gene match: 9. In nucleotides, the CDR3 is TGTGCCAGTAGTAGCGGTCAGGGGGAGTGGAACACTGAAGCTTTCTTT. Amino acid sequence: CASSSGQGEWNTEAFF.

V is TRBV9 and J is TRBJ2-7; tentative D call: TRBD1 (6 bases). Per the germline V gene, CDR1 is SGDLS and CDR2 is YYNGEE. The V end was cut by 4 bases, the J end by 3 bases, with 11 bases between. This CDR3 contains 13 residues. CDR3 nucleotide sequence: TGTGCCAGCAGCCGGGACACCGGCTACGAGCAGTACTTC. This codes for CASSRDTGYEQYF.

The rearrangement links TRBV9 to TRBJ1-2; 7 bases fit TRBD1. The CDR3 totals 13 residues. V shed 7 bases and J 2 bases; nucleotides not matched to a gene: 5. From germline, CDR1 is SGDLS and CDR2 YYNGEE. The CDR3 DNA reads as TGTGCCAGCTCGGGACAGACAAACTATGGCTACACCTTC. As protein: CASSGQTNYGYTF.

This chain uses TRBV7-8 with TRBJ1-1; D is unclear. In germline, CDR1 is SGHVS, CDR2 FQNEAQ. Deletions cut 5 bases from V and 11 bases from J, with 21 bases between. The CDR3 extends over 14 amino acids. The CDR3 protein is CASSGRLERARAFF. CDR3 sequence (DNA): TGTGCCAGCAGCGGTAGACTGGAAAGGGCACGGGCTTTCTTT.

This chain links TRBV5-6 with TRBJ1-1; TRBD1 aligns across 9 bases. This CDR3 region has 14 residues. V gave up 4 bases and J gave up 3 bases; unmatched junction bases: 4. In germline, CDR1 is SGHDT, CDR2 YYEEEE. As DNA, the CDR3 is TGTGCCAGCAGCAACAGGGGGCAGTACACTGAAGCTTTCTTT. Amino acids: CASSNRGQYTEAFF.

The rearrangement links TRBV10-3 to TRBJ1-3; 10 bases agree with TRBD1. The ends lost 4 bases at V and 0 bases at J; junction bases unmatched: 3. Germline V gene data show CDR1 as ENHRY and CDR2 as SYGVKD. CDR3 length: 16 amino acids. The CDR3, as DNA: TGTGCCATCAGTGGGGGACAGGGGATCTCTGGAAACACCATATATTTT. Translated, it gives CAISGGQGISGNTIYF.

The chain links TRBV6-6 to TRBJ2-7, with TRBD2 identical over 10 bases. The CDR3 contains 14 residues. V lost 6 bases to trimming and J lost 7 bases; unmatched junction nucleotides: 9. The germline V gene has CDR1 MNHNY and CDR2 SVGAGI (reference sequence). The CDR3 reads CASSTGTSAGEQYF. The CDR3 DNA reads TGTGCCAGCAGCACCGGGACTAGCGCTGGGGAGCAGTACTTC.

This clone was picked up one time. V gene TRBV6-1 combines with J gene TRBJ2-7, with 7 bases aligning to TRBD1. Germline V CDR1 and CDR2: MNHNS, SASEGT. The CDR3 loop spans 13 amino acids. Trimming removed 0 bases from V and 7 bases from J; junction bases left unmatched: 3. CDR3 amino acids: CASSEARGSEQYF. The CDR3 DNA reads TGTGCCAGCAGTGAAGCCAGGGGGAGTGAGCAGTACTTC.

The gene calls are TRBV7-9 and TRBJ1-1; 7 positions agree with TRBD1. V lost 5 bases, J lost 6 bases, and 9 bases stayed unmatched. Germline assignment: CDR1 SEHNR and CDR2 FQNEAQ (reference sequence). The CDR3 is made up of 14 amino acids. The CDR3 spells CASSLPGQAPEAFF. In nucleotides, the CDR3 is TGTGCCAGCAGCCTTCCTGGACAGGCCCCTGAAGCTTTCTTT.

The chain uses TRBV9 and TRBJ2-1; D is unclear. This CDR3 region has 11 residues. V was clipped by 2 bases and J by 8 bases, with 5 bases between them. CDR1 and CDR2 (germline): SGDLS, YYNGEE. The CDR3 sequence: CASSVNDEQFF. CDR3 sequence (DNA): TGTGCCAGCAGCGTTAACGATGAGCAGTTCTTC.

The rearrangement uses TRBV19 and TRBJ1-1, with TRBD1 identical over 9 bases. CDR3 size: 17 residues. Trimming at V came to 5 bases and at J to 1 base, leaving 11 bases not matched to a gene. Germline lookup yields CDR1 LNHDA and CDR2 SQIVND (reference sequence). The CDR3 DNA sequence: TGTGCCAGTAGTCCGGGACAGGGCGGAGAGTGGAACACTGAAGCTTTCTTT. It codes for CASSPGQGGEWNTEAFF.

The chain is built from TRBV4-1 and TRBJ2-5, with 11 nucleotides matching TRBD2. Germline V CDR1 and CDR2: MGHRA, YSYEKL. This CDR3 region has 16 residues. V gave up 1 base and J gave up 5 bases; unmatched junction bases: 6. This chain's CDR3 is CASSQGGLADRETQYF. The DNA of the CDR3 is TGCGCCAGCAGCCAAGGGGGACTAGCGGACAGGGAGACCCAGTACTTC.

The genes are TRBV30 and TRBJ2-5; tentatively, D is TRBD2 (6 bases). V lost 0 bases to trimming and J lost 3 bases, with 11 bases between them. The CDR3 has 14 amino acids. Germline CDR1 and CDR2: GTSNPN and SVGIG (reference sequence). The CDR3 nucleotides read TGTGCCTGGAGTGTACGGAGGGGAGAAGAGACCCAGTACTTC. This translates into CAWSVRRGEETQYF. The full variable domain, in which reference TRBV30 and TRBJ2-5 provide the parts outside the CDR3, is SQTIHQWPATLVQPVGSPLSLECTVEGTSNPNLYWYRQAAGRGLQLLFYSVGIGQISSEVPQNLSASRPQDRQFILSSKKLLLSDSGFYLCAWSVRRGEETQYFGPGTRLLVL.

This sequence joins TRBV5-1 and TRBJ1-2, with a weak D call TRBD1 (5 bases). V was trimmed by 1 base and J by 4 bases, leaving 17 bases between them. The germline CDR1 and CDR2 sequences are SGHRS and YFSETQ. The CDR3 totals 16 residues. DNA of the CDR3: TGCGCCAGCAGCTTGTCAAGGGACCCCGGCGGCTATGGCTACACCTTC. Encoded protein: CASSLSRDPGGYGYTF.

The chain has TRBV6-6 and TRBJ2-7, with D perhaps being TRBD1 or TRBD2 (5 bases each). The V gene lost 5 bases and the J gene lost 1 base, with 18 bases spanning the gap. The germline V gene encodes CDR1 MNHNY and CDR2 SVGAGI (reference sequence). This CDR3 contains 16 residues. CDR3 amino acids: CASSPSGQGGSYEQYF. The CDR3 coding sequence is TGTGCCAGCAGTCCCTCGGGGCAGGGTGGATCCTACGAGCAGTACTTC.

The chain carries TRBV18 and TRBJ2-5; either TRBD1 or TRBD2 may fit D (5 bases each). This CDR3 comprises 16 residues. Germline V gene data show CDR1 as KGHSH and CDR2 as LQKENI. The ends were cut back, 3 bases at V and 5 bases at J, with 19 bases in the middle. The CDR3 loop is CASSPGASGGRETQYF. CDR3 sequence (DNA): TGTGCCAGCTCACCGGGTGCTAGTGGGGGTCGGGAGACCCAGTACTTC.

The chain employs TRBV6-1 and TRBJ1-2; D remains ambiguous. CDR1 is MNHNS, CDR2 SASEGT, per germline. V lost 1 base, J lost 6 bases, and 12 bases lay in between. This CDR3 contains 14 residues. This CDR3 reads CASSEVLPPHGYTF. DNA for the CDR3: TGTGCCAGCAGTGAAGTTCTGCCACCGCATGGCTACACCTTC.

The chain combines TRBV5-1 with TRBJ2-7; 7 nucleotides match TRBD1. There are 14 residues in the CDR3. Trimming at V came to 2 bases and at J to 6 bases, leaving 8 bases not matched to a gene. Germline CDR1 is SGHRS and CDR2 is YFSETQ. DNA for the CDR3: TGCGCCAGCAGCTTAATATCGACAGGGAGCGAGCAGTACTTC. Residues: CASSLISTGSEQYF.

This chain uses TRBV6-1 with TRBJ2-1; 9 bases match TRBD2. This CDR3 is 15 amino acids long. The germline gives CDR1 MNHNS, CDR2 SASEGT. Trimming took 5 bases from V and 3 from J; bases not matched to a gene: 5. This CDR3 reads CASSTTSGYYNEQFF. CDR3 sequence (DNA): TGTGCCAGCAGTACAACTAGCGGGTACTACAATGAGCAGTTCTTC.

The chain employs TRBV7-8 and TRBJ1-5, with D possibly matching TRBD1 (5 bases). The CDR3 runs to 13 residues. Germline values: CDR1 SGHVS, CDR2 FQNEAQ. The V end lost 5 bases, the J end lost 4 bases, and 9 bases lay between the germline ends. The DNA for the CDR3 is TGTGCCAGCAGCAAGACAGAAAATCAGCCCCAGCATTTT. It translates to CASSKTENQPQHF.

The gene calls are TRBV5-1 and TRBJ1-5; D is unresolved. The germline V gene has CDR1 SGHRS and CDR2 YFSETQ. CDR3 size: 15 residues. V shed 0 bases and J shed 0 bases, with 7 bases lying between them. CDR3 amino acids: CASSLGSNSNQPQHF. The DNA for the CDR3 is TGCGCCAGCAGCTTGGGGAGCAATAGCAATCAGCCCCAGCATTTT.